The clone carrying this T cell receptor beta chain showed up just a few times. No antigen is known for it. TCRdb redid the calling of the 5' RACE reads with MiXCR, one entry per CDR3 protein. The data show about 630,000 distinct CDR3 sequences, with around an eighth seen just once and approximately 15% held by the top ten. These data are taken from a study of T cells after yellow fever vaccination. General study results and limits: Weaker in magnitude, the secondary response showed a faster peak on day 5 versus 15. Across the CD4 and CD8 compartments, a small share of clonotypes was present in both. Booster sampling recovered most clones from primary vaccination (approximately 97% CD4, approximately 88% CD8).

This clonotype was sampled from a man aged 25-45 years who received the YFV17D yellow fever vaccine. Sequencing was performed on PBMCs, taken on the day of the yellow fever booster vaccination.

CDR3 region: CASSRMLAGVAGELFF. CDR3 nucleotide sequence: TGTGCCAGCAGCCGAATGCTAGCGGGAGTAGCCGGGGAGCTGTTTTTT. J is TRBJ2-2 and V is TRBV3-1, with 10 bases matching TRBD2. The CDR3 extends over 16 amino acids. Germline V CDR1 and CDR2: LGHDT, YNNKEL (reference sequence). V dropped 4 bases and J dropped 6; count of bases not matched to a gene: 8.